This TCR beta chain was captured by sequencing in a study of cytomegalovirus exposure and HLA in healthy donors. Study results and limitations: Productive rates of about 90% or about 30% were seen for most TCR beta V segments in an earlier analysis.

Comments on this clone: Antigen specificity is unknown.

The donors (healthy individuals) were bone marrow donors. The primer mix had 60 Vbeta and 13 Jbeta primers. Data came from immunoSEQ multiplex PCR; TCRdb stores just in-frame clones and leaves some out. The table has about 96,000 clones, 64% seen once; the top ten hold about 3.5%. The material sequenced was PBMCs. This receptor was taken from a man in his sixties in good health and CMV-seronegative.

CDR3 sequence reads: CASSYRTGQQTGELFF. The CDR3 nucleotides read TGTGCCAGCAGCTACCGGACAGGGCAACAAACCGGGGAGCTGTTTTTT. The V gene is TRBV11-2, the J gene TRBJ2-2; 8 bases match TRBD1. Germline loops: CDR1 SGHAT, CDR2 FQNNGV. With 4 bases clipped from V and 5 bases from J, the junction kept 9 bases outside the gene matches. The CDR3 contains 16 residues.